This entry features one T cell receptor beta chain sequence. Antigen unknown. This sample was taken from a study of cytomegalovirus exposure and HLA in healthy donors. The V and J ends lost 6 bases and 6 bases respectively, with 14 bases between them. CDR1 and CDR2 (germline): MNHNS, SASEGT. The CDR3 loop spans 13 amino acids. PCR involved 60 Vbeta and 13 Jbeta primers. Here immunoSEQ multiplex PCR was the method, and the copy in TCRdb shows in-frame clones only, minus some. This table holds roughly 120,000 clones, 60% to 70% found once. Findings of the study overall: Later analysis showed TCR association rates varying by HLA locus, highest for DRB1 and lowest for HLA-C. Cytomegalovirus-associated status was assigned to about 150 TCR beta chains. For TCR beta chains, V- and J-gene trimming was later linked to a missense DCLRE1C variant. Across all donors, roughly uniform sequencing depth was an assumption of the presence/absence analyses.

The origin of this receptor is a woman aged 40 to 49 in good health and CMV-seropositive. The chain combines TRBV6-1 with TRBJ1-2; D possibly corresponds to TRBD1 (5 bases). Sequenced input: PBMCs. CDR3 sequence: CASRGSGNDGYTF. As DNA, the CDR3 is TGTGCCAGCAGGGGCTCAGGGAATGATGGCTACACCTTC.